The 18 T cell receptor beta chains below come from one sample, sequenced in a study of blood T cells in healthy people across ages. Then a second PCR, running about 6 to 12 cycles, was carried out with a sample-barcoded 5' primer and a J-beta primer mix. TCRdb independently ran MiXCR on the 5' RACE reads; one entry per CDR3 protein. The sample shows about 640,000 distinct CDR3 sequences, around 54% of them seen only once. Sequencing was carried out using blood. The receptors shown here come from a man between 60 and 70 years old in good health.

CDR3 sequence reads: CASSLELAGAPYEQYF. CDR3 in DNA: TGTGCCAGCAGCTTAGAACTAGCGGGGGCCCCCTACGAGCAGTACTTC. The chain recombines TRBV11-2 with TRBJ2-7; 11 nucleotides agree with TRBD2. The CDR3 is 16 amino acids. The germline V gene has CDR1 SGHAT and CDR2 FQNNGV. J gave up 2 bases and V 0 bases, and 3 bases lay outside the gene matches.

This clonotype has just a few counts. J is TRBJ2-3 and V is TRBV24-1; a weak D match, TRBD2 (7 bases). Germline V gene data show CDR1 as KGHDR and CDR2 as SFDVKD. CDR3 length: 15 residues. The V end lost 3 bases, the J end lost 6 bases, and 15 bases lay between the germline ends. Here the CDR3 DNA reads TGTGCCACCAGTGATGAAAGGGGGGGACGGGATACGCAGTATTTT. As protein: CATSDERGGRDTQYF.

The table lists this clonotype with a few counts. This sequence joins TRBV29-1 and TRBJ2-3; perhaps D is TRBD1 or TRBD2 (5 bases each). Trimming stripped 2 bases from V and 8 bases from J, with 8 bases between. CDR1 and CDR2 from the germline V gene are SQVTM and ANQGSEA. The CDR3 is 11 amino acids. The CDR3 nucleotides read TGCAGCGTTGAAATTGGGGGTACGCAGTATTTT. Translation gives CSVEIGGTQYF.

The chain uses TRBV5-1 and TRBJ1-3, with D hard to call. From germline, CDR1 is SGHRS and CDR2 YFSETQ. The CDR3 loop spans 15 amino acids. The ends were cut back, 0 bases at V and 0 bases at J, with 7 bases in the middle. This CDR3 reads CASSLGRLSGNTIYF. The CDR3 bases are TGCGCCAGCAGCTTGGGACGTCTCTCTGGAAACACCATATATTTT. Drawing the rest from reference TRBV5-1 and TRBJ1-3, the complete variable domain is KAGVTQTPRYLIKTRGQQVTLSCSPISGHRSVSWYQQTPGQGLQFLFEYFSETQRNKGNFPGRFSGRQFSNSRSEMNVSTLELGDSALYLCASSLGRLSGNTIYFGEGSWLTVV.

The rearrangement links TRBV2 to TRBJ2-3; D remains ambiguous. There are 15 residues in the CDR3. Germline assignment: CDR1 SNHLY and CDR2 FYNNEI. Trimming pared 1 base from V and 0 bases from J, leaving 8 bases between. The CDR3 reads CASSEGVVSTDTQYF. DNA for the CDR3: TGTGCCAGCAGTGAAGGGGTGGTAAGCACAGATACGCAGTATTTT.

This clonotype has a handful of counts. The chain carries TRBV29-1 and TRBJ2-1; the D is unclear. Per the germline V gene, CDR1 is SQVTM and CDR2 is ANQGSEA. Trimming left V 1 base short and J 15 bases short, with 16 bases between. CDR3 length: 12 amino acids. The CDR3 bases are TGCAGCGTTGAAGTATCGGCGTCGGTGTGGTTCTTC. Amino acid sequence: CSVEVSASVWFF.

This clonotype was detected a few times. This rearrangement joins TRBV7-2 to TRBJ2-3; 8 bases map to TRBD2. The CDR3 has 14 residues. After removal of 3 bases from V and 6 bases from J, the junction contained 5 bases not matched to a gene. CDR1 and CDR2 (germline): SGHTA, FQGNSA. The CDR3 protein is CASSFSRGGDTQYF. CDR3 DNA: TGTGCCAGCAGCTTCTCCCGGGGGGGGGATACGCAGTATTTT. The whole variable domain, remainder taken from reference TRBV7-2 and TRBJ2-3, is GAGVSQSPSNKVTEKGKDVELRCDPISGHTALYWYRQSLGQGLEFLIYFQGNSAPDKSGLPSDRFSAERTGGSVSTLTIQRTQQEDSAVYLCASSFSRGGDTQYFGPGTRLTVL.

The V and J genes are TRBV7-9 and TRBJ2-2; no clear D. CDR1 and CDR2 (germline): SEHNR, FQNEAQ (reference sequence). This CDR3 is built from 13 residues. V was clipped by 4 bases and J by 6 bases, with 9 bases between them. CDR3 sequence (DNA): TGTGCCAGCAGCTCCCTTCGGCCCGGGGAGCTGTTTTTT. Encoded protein: CASSSLRPGELFF.

This clonotype was counted a few times. V usage is TRBV20-1 and J usage is TRBJ2-7; 8 positions match TRBD1. Trimming at V came to 3 bases and at J to 2 bases, leaving 9 bases not matched to a gene. The germline V gene encodes CDR1 DFQATT and CDR2 SNEGSKA (reference sequence). The CDR3 spans 15 residues. In DNA form, the CDR3 reads TGCAGTGCTAGCGACGACAGGGGCCCCCCCTACGAGCAGTACTTC. Amino acids: CSASDDRGPPYEQYF.

The rearrangement links TRBV7-2 to TRBJ2-1; D assignment may be TRBD1 or TRBD2 (5 bases each). Trimming pared 8 bases from V and 7 bases from J, leaving 18 bases between. This CDR3 region has 14 residues. Germline V gene data show CDR1 as SGHTA and CDR2 as FQGNSA. CDR3 bases: TGTGCCAGCGTGAGGCGACTGGGGGAGAATGAGCAGTTCTTC. This translates into CASVRRLGENEQFF. Full variable domain (rest looked up from reference TRBV7-2 and TRBJ2-1): GAGVSQSPSNKVTEKGKDVELRCDPISGHTALYWYRQSLGQGLEFLIYFQGNSAPDKSGLPSDRFSAERTGGSVSTLTIQRTQQEDSAVYLCASVRRLGENEQFFGPGTRLTVL.

The rearrangement links TRBV9 to TRBJ2-1; no clear D gene. V dropped 4 bases and J dropped 5 bases, with 16 bases sitting between them. Germline values: CDR1 SGDLS, CDR2 YYNGEE. CDR3 length equals 15 residues. The CDR3: CASSPSMKSDNEQFF. DNA for the CDR3: TGTGCCAGCAGCCCGAGTATGAAGTCCGACAATGAGCAGTTCTTC. Together with reference TRBV9 and TRBJ2-1, the CDR3 gives the full variable domain: DSGVTQTPKHLITATGQRVTLRCSPRSGDLSVYWYQQSLDQGLQFLIQYYNGEERAKGNILERFSAQQFPDLHSELNLSSLELGDSALYFCASSPSMKSDNEQFFGPGTRLTVL.

This clonotype was observed a few times. A much larger clone differs by one base, so this may be a read error. J is TRBJ2-3 and V is TRBV12-3 or TRBV12-4, with D unresolved. This CDR3 is 14 amino acids long. The CDR3 spells CASSVGVRGDAQYF. The CDR3 DNA is TGTGCCAGCAGTGTTGGGGTGAGAGGAGATGCGCAGTATTTT.

Comments on this clonotype: At one of its ends the junction is not consistent with the germline gene, which may arise from a read error. The chain employs TRBV5-1 and TRBJ1-3; D is unclear. The CDR3 consists of 16 residues. From germline, CDR1 is SGHRS and CDR2 YFSETQ. In nucleotides, the CDR3 is TGCGCCAGCAACTTGGACGGGTGGAGCTCTGGAAACACCATATATTTT. Amino acid sequence: CASNLDGWSSGNTIYF.

The chain carries TRBV20-1 and TRBJ2-3; 10 bases align to TRBD1. V shed 5 bases and J 2 bases; nucleotides not matched to a gene: 7. The germline gives CDR1 DFQATT, CDR2 SNEGSKA (reference sequence). The CDR3 loop spans 15 amino acids. CDR3 coding DNA: TGCAGTGCTGAGGACAGGGGGGCCAACACAGATACGCAGTATTTT. This encodes CSAEDRGANTDTQYF.

The rearrangement joins TRBV4-1 to TRBJ2-5, with 11 bases lining up with TRBD1. Trimming at V came to 4 bases and at J to 4 bases, leaving 5 bases not matched to a gene. The germline CDR1 and CDR2 sequences are MGHRA and YSYEKL. The CDR3 extends over 15 amino acids. In DNA form, the CDR3 reads TGCGCCAGCAGCCTCCCGGGACAGGGGGTAGAGACCCAGTACTTC. Translation gives CASSLPGQGVETQYF.

This chain connects TRBV5-1 to TRBJ1-2, with TRBD1 matching 7 bases. The germline V gene encodes CDR1 SGHRS and CDR2 YFSETQ. The V segment lost 3 bases and the J segment 3 bases; nucleotides outside the gene matches: 11. There are 16 residues in the CDR3. CDR3 amino acids: CASSSHRGALDYGYTF. The DNA for the CDR3 is TGCGCCAGCAGCTCGCACAGGGGAGCACTAGACTATGGCTACACCTTC.

The chain is built from TRBV9 and TRBJ2-7; the D gene is possibly TRBD1 (5 bases). The V gene lost 0 bases and the J gene lost 2 bases, with 12 bases spanning the gap. The CDR3 is 15 residues long. Germline-derived CDR1 and CDR2 are SGDLS and YYNGEE. Here the CDR3 DNA reads TGTGCCAGCAGCGTAGATCCCGACAGCACCTACGAGCAGTACTTC. Translation: CASSVDPDSTYEQYF. Supplemented by reference TRBV9 and TRBJ2-7, the full variable domain reads DSGVTQTPKHLITATGQRVTLRCSPRSGDLSVYWYQQSLDQGLQFLIQYYNGEERAKGNILERFSAQQFPDLHSELNLSSLELGDSALYFCASSVDPDSTYEQYFGPGTRLTVT.

The genes are TRBV11-2 and TRBJ1-4, with D possibly matching TRBD1 (5 bases). Per germline, CDR1 SGHAT and CDR2 FQNNGV. Trimming removed 3 bases from V and 8 bases from J, with 13 bases in between. This CDR3 has 14 amino acids. CDR3 sequence: CASSFEGRWEKLFF. CDR3 coding DNA: TGTGCCAGCAGCTTTGAGGGGCGTTGGGAAAAACTGTTTTTT.